These 12 T cell receptor beta chains were sequenced from one sample in a study of human T cells and chemical hapten exposure. Stated time point: healthy volunteer bleed at 6 weeks. Unfractionated whole blood yielded total RNA. Each CDR3 protein gets one entry after TCRdb re-called the RACE reads with MiXCR. The sample yields about 77,000 distinct CDR3 sequences, about 9.2% seen once. The sample consisted of whole blood. The source of these receptors is a female donor in good health. Some clones in this sample may be carry-over from other donors' samples.

A remark on this clonotype: This may be a read error: a much more frequent sequence differs by one nucleotide. The chain links TRBV3-1 to TRBJ1-1, with TRBD1 matching 7 bases. The CDR3 runs to 14 residues. The V gene's germline CDR1 is LGHDT and CDR2 YNNKEL (reference sequence). CDR3 DNA: TGTGCCAGCAGCCAGCGACAGGGTGGCACTGAAGCTTTATTT. Translating it yields CASSQRQGGTEALF.

A few counts support this clonotype. This chain links TRBV12-3 or TRBV12-4 with TRBJ2-7; D call uncertain. V dropped 6 bases and J dropped 2 bases, with 8 bases sitting between them. The CDR3 is 12 residues long. CDR3 in amino acids: CASSRSTYEQYF. CDR3 in DNA: TGTGCCAGCAGCCGGTCCACCTACGAGCAGTACTTC.

This clonotype was seen more than once but under ten times. This chain links TRBV4-1 with TRBJ2-7; D unclear. Trimming removed 3 bases from V and 4 bases from J, with 10 bases in between. Germline lookup yields CDR1 MGHRA and CDR2 YSYEKL. The CDR3 consists of 13 residues. Here the CDR3 reads CASSHPMKYEQYF. For the CDR3, the DNA is TGCGCCAGCAGCCACCCGATGAAATACGAGCAGTACTTC.

This clonotype came up many times. The chain links TRBV3-1 to TRBJ2-7; 7 nucleotides match TRBD2. V lost 10 bases, J lost 1 base, and 7 bases stayed unmatched. The CDR3 is 13 residues long. Germline lookup yields CDR1 LGHDT and CDR2 YNNKEL (reference sequence). The CDR3 here is CATSGTVSYEQYF. For the CDR3, the DNA is TGTGCCACTAGCGGAACGGTATCCTACGAGCAGTACTTC.

This clonotype was detected ten times or more. The CDR3 here is CASSLGGRVTEAFF. The DNA of the CDR3 is TGTGCCAGCAGTTTAGGAGGGCGGGTCACTGAAGCTTTCTTT. The chain combines TRBV12-3 or TRBV12-4 with TRBJ1-1; unclear D gene. The CDR3 spans 14 residues. Trimming stripped 1 base from V and 4 bases from J, with 10 bases between.

This clonotype was seen ten or more times. The chain combines TRBV6-6 with TRBJ1-1; no definite D call. In germline, CDR1 is MNHNY, CDR2 SVGAGI (reference sequence). V lost 5 bases, J lost 8 bases, and 12 bases lay in between. This CDR3 spans 12 amino acids. The CDR3 DNA sequence: TGTGCCAGCAGTCAGGCTGCCGGGGAAGCTTTCTTT. It is translated as CASSQAAGEAFF.

V is TRBV12-3 or TRBV12-4 and J is TRBJ1-1; D is perhaps TRBD1 (5 bases). The CDR3 covers 14 residues. Trimming took off 7 bases at V and 8 bases at J, with 20 bases between the two ends. The CDR3 protein is CASTVGGVKAEAFF. Written as DNA, the CDR3 is TGTGCCAGCACCGTCGGGGGGGTAAAGGCCGAAGCTTTCTTT.

A few counts support this clonotype. The chain uses TRBV5-4 and TRBJ2-6; D call uncertain. CDR3 length: 16 amino acids. CDR1 and CDR2 (germline): SGHNT, YYREEE (reference sequence). Trimming removed 4 bases from V and 7 bases from J, with 18 bases in between. The CDR3 bases are TGTGCCAGCAGCCCAACGATCTCTTTCGGAGCCAACGTCCTGACTTTC. This translates into CASSPTISFGANVLTF.

This clonotype turned up a few times. V gene TRBV6-6 combines with J gene TRBJ2-3, with a possible D match to TRBD1 (7 bases). The CDR3 consists of 14 residues. V lost 0 bases and J 6 bases, leaving 10 bases between the germline ends. Germline CDR1 is MNHNY and CDR2 is SVGAGI (reference sequence). The CDR3 region is CASSYSTGRDTQYF. The CDR3 coding sequence is TGTGCCAGCAGTTACTCGACAGGGAGGGATACGCAGTATTTT.

Turning to this clonotype: A read error is possible here, since a much larger clone lies one base away. The chain combines TRBV12-3 or TRBV12-4 with TRBJ1-2; no clear D. V lost 3 bases to trimming and J lost 3 bases, with 11 bases between them. The CDR3 loop spans 14 amino acids. The CDR3 nucleotides are TGTGCCAGCAGTTTTAACTGGGAAGACTATGGCTACACCTTC. Translated, it gives CASSFNWEDYGYTF.

This clonotype appeared a few times. The chain combines TRBV12-3 or TRBV12-4 with TRBJ1-1; TRBD1 matches 9 bases. Trimming at V came to 6 bases and at J to 4 bases, leaving 6 bases not matched to a gene. The CDR3 runs to 14 residues. CDR3 loop: CASSHTGGGTEAFF. The CDR3 nucleotides are TGTGCCAGCAGCCATACAGGGGGCGGCACTGAAGCTTTCTTT.

The CDR3 loop is CASSLGRGSSYNEQFF. The CDR3 nucleotides read TGTGCCAGCAGCTTAGGGCGGGGGAGCTCCTACAATGAGCAGTTCTTC. V is TRBV7-2 and J is TRBJ2-1, with 7 bases that match TRBD2. CDR1 is SGHTA, CDR2 FQGNSA, per germline. The J segment lost 0 bases and the V segment lost 1 base, leaving 3 bases of the junction unmatched. The CDR3 is 16 amino acids.